This T cell receptor (beta chain) was sequenced in a study of early T cells in non-severe SARS-CoV-2 infection. Study overall: The sequenced material was bulk RNA from unsorted whole blood, and its chains were unpaired.

Individual cDNA molecules received unique molecular identifiers during library preparation. MiXCR was run by TCRdb on the 5' RACE reads, yielding one entry per CDR3 protein. This sample has tens of thousands of distinct CDR3 sequences, with about 6% found just once. General study points: A preference for anti-spike CD8 responses marked VDJdb matching, which missed private and CD4 specificities.

Germline trimming cut 7 bases from V and 7 bases from J; bases unmatched to any gene: 6. There are 14 residues in the CDR3. Per the germline V gene, CDR1 is MNHNS and CDR2 is SASEGT. About this clonotype: The antigen is unknown.

The sequence was obtained from an adult who was a healthcare worker with PCR-confirmed SARS-CoV-2 infection or an uninfected control (not recorded which). Sequencing was performed on whole blood, taken at baseline. The chain recombines TRBV6-1 with TRBJ1-4, with TRBD1 matching over 10 bases. CDR3 amino acids: CASTRTGGIEKLFF. The CDR3 DNA follows: TGTGCCAGCACCCGGACAGGGGGGATTGAAAAACTGTTTTTT.